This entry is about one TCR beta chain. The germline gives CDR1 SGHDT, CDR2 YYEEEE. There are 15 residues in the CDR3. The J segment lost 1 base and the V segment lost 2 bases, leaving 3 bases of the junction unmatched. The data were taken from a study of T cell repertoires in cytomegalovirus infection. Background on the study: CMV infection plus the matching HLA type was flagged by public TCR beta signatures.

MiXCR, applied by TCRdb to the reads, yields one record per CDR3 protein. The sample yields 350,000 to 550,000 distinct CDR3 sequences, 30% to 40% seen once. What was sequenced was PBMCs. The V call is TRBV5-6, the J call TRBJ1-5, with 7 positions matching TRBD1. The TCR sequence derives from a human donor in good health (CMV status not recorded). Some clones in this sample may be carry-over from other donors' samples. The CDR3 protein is CASSFLGQSNQPQHF. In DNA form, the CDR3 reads TGTGCCAGCAGCTTTTTGGGACAGAGCAATCAGCCCCAGCATTTT.